These T cell receptor beta chains were read from a single sample in a study of T cell repertoires in cytomegalovirus infection. TCRdb re-analysed the reads in MiXCR, keeping a single row per CDR3 protein. The sample gives under 850,000 distinct CDR3 sequences, about 40% of which show up once; 2.5% to 3% is in the top ten. Sequencing was done on a sample of PBMCs. The receptors originated from a human donor in good health (CMV status not recorded). Some clones in this sample may be carry-over from other donors' samples. CDR3s include the opening cysteine and the closing phenylalanine or tryptophan. D genes are given only for firm matches. A row's size may be missing; if present it is once, few, many or a size class.

TRBV12-3/TRBV12-4	TRBJ2-1	NA	NA	CASSSYTNSYNEQFF	TGTGCCAGCAGTTCTTACACCAATTCCTACAATGAGCAGTTCTTC
TRBV19	TRBJ2-3	few	NA	CASSNAGGPDTQYF	TGTGCCAGTAGTAACGCCGGAGGGCCAGATACGCAGTATTTT
TRBV28	TRBJ2-7	many	TRBD1	CASSAGGGQGAYEQYF	TGTGCCAGCAGTGCTGGGGGGGGACAGGGGGCATACGAGCAGTACTTC
TRBV20-1	TRBJ2-1	NA	TRBD2	CSAGEALAGVANEQFF	TGCAGTGCTGGAGAGGCCCTAGCGGGAGTGGCGAATGAGCAGTTCTTC
TRBV19	TRBJ2-7	few	TRBD1	CASSIALDRVGYEQYF	TGTGCCAGTAGTATAGCCCTGGACAGGGTGGGCTACGAGCAGTACTTC
TRBV5-1	TRBJ2-1	NA	TRBD1	CASSLSGQGVNEQFF	TGCGCCAGCAGCTTGTCGGGACAGGGGGTGAATGAGCAGTTCTTC
TRBV28	TRBJ2-2	once	NA	CAISFRTNTGELFF	TGTGCCATCAGCTTTCGTACGAACACCGGGGAGCTGTTTTTT
TRBV12-3/TRBV12-4	TRBJ1-6	NA	TRBD1	CASSGRTGGYNSPLHF	TGTGCCAGCAGCGGCCGGACAGGGGGTTATAATTCACCCCTCCACTTT
TRBV7-8	TRBJ2-3	many	NA	CASSFRQGWTDTQYF	TGTGCCAGCAGCTTTCGTCAGGGGTGGACAGATACGCAGTATTTT
TRBV28	TRBJ1-6	few	NA	CASSSGDRHNSPLHF	TGTGCCAGCAGTTCAGGGGATAGGCATAATTCACCCCTCCACTTT
TRBV6-5	TRBJ1-1	NA	NA	CASSYYPMRPEAFF	TGTGCCAGCAGTTACTATCCCATGCGCCCTGAAGCTTTCTTT
TRBV4-1	TRBJ2-5	NA	NA	CASSQEAAEETQYF	TGTGCCAGCAGCCAAGAGGCAGCGGAAGAGACCCAGTACTTC
TRBV28	TRBJ2-2	NA	NA	CASSFQQAGTGELFF	TGTGCCAGCAGTTTCCAGCAGGCGGGAACCGGGGAGCTGTTTTTT
TRBV23-1	TRBJ2-7	few	TRBD1	CASSQSEQGSYEQYF	TGCGCCAGCAGTCAATCGGAACAGGGGAGCTACGAGCAGTACTTC
TRBV5-1	TRBJ1-2	NA	NA	CASSTGTALGDGYTF	TGCGCCAGCAGCACGGGGACCGCCCTCGGAGACGGCTACACCTTC
TRBV28	TRBJ2-3	many	NA	CASTSYPRGEDTQYF	TGTGCCAGCACCTCATACCCCCGAGGAGAAGATACGCAGTATTTT
TRBV6-1	TRBJ1-4	few	NA	CASSQGRTENEKLFF	TGTGCCAGCAGCCAAGGGAGAACAGAAAATGAAAAACTGTTTTTT
TRBV28	TRBJ1-2	few	NA	CASGTAPDYGYTF	TGTGCCAGCGGGACGGCTCCCGACTATGGCTACACCTTC
TRBV25-1	TRBJ2-5	NA	NA	CASRKGHRETQYF	TGTGCCAGCCGGAAGGGCCACCGAGAGACCCAGTACTTC
TRBV5-6	TRBJ1-4	NA	NA	CASSLIRRSNEKLFF	TGTGCCAGCAGCTTAATCAGAAGATCTAATGAAAAACTGTTTTTT
TRBV11-3	TRBJ2-1	NA	TRBD1	CASRLNRQGKEQFF	TGTGCCAGCAGATTAAATCGACAGGGCAAGGAGCAGTTCTTC
TRBV18	TRBJ2-1	once	NA	CASSPDQGWAHEQFF	TGTGCCAGCTCACCGGATCAGGGTTGGGCCCATGAGCAGTTCTTC
TRBV7-3	TRBJ2-5	many	NA	CASSLGHNQETQYF	TGTGCCAGCAGCCTGGGCCACAACCAAGAGACCCAGTACTTC
TRBV7-2	TRBJ1-1	NA	NA	CASSLNAGTTEAFF	TGTGCCAGCAGCTTAAACGCAGGGACCACTGAAGCTTTCTTT
TRBV6-1	TRBJ1-6	few	TRBD1	CASALQGSNNSPLHF	TGTGCCAGTGCCCTACAGGGGTCCAATAATTCACCCCTCCACTTT
TRBV6-5	TRBJ2-3	few	NA	CASTEGATQYF	TGTGCCAGCACCGAAGGAGCCACGCAGTATTTT
TRBV28	TRBJ1-2	few	TRBD1	CASSPAGGQTNYGYTF	TGTGCCAGCAGTCCGGCAGGGGGCCAGACTAACTATGGCTACACCTTC
TRBV12-3/TRBV12-4	TRBJ2-1	NA	NA	CASSDRSKGWYNEQFF	TGTGCCAGCAGCGACAGATCCAAAGGGTGGTACAATGAGCAGTTCTTC
TRBV28	TRBJ2-6	many	NA	CASTENLGVSGANVLTF	TGTGCCAGCACCGAAAACCTAGGGGTCTCTGGGGCCAACGTCCTGACTTTC
TRBV4-1	TRBJ2-1	few	NA	CASSQVGAYNEQFF	TGCGCCAGCAGCCAAGTCGGGGCCTACAATGAGCAGTTCTTC
TRBV12-3/TRBV12-4	TRBJ1-2	NA	NA	CASSLFGGGGYGYTF	TGTGCCAGCAGTTTATTTGGAGGGGGAGGCTATGGCTACACCTTC
TRBV11-2	TRBJ2-1	once	TRBD2	CASRPLGPSGGYNEQFF	TGTGCCAGCCGCCCCCTAGGGCCTAGCGGGGGTTACAATGAGCAGTTCTTC
TRBV7-8	TRBJ2-3	NA	TRBD2	CASSLWTSGSLDTQYF	TGTGCCAGCAGCTTGTGGACTAGCGGGAGTTTAGATACGCAGTATTTT
TRBV10-3	TRBJ2-5	NA	TRBD2	CAISPAGGAGKTQYF	TGTGCCATCAGCCCTGCGGGGGGCGCGGGAAAGACCCAGTACTTC
TRBV7-6	TRBJ1-3	few	TRBD1	CASSHGTGPSSGNTIYF	TGTGCCAGCAGCCACGGGACAGGGCCGAGCTCTGGAAACACCATATATTTT